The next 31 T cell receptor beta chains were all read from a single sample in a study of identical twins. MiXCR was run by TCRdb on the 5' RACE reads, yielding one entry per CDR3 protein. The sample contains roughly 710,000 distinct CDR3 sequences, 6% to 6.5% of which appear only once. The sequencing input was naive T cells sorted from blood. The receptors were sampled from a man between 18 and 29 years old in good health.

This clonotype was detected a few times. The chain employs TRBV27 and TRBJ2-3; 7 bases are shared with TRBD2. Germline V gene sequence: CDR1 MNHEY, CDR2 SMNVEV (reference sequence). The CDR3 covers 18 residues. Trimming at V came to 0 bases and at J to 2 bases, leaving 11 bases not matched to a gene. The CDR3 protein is CASSLSGAGAPSTDTQYF. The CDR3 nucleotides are TGTGCCAGCAGTTTATCAGGGGCGGGAGCACCCTCCACAGATACGCAGTATTTT.

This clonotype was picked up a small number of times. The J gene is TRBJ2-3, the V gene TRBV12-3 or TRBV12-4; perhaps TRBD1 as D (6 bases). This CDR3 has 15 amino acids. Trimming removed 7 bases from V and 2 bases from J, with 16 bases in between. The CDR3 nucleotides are TGTGCCAGCACCCTACAGGGCATTGACACAGATACGCAGTATTTT. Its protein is CASTLQGIDTDTQYF.

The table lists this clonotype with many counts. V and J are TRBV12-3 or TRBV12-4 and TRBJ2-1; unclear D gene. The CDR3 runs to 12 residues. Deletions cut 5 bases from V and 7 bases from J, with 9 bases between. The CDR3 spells CASSPDWNEQFF. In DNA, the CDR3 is TGTGCCAGCAGTCCCGACTGGAATGAGCAGTTCTTC.

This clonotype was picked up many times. This CDR3 reads CSARDGGGQLYEQYF. CDR3 coding DNA: TGCAGTGCTAGAGATGGGGGGGGACAGTTATACGAGCAGTACTTC. This chain joins TRBV20-1 and TRBJ2-7; D possibly uses TRBD1 or TRBD2 (7 bases each). Trimming removed 0 bases at V and 4 bases at J, with 16 bases between. In germline, CDR1 is DFQATT, CDR2 SNEGSKA (reference sequence). The CDR3 has 15 amino acids.

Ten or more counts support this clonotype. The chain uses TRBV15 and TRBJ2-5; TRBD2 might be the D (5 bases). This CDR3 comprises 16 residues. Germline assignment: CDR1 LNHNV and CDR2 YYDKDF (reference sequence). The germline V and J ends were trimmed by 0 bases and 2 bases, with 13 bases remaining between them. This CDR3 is CATSRDPSGIQETQYF. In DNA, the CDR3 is TGTGCCACCAGCAGAGATCCCTCCGGGATTCAAGAGACCCAGTACTTC.

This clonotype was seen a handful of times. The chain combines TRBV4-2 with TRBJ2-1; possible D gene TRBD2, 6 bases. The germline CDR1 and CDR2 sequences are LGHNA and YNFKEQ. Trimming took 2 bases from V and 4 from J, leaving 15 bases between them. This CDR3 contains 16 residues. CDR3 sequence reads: CASSQSVGDFYNEQFF. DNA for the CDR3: TGTGCCAGCAGCCAATCAGTAGGGGACTTTTACAATGAGCAGTTCTTC.

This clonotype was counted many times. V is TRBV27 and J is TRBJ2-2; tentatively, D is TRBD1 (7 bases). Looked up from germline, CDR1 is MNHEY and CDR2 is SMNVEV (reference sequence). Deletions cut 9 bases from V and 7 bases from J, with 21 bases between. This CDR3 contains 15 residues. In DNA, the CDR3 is TGTGCCAGTTCAGGGGGGCCTCTACTTGTCGGGGAGCTGTTTTTT. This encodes CASSGGPLLVGELFF.

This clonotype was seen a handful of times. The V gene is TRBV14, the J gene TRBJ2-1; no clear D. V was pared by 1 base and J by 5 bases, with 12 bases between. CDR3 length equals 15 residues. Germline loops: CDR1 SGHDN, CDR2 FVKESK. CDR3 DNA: TGTGCCAGCAGCCAAGGATACACGACACACAATGAGCAGTTCTTC. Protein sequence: CASSQGYTTHNEQFF. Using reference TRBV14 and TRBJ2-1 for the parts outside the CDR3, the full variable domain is EAGVTQFPSHSVIEKGQTVTLRCDPISGHDNLYWYRRVMGKEIKFLLHFVKESKQDESGMPNNRFLAERTGGTYSTLKVQPAELEDSGVYFCASSQGYTTHNEQFFGPGTRLTVL.

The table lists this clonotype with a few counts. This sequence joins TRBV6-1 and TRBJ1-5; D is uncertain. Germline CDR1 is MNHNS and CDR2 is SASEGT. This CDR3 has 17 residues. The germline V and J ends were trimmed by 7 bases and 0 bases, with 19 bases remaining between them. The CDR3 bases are TGTGCCAGCAATCCGGACCCTGGGGTCTATAGCAATCAGCCCCAGCATTTT. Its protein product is CASNPDPGVYSNQPQHF.

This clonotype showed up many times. The chain's CDR3 is CASSPGTGTANYGYTF. The CDR3 DNA is TGTGCCAGCAGTCCCGGGACAGGGACAGCTAACTATGGCTACACCTTC. This chain uses TRBV6-1 with TRBJ1-2; 9 bases align to TRBD1. From germline, CDR1 is MNHNS and CDR2 SASEGT. The ends lost 5 bases at V and 0 bases at J; junction bases unmatched: 7. The CDR3 sequence is 16 residues long.

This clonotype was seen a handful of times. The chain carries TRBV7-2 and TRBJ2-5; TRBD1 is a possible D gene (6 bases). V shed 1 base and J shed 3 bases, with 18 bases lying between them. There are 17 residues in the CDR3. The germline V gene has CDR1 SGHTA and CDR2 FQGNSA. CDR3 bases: TGTGCCAGCAGCTTAGGGGGGCCGGGCATTGTCAAAGAGACCCAGTACTTC. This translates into CASSLGGPGIVKETQYF. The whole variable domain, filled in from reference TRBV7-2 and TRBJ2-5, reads GAGVSQSPSNKVTEKGKDVELRCDPISGHTALYWYRQSLGQGLEFLIYFQGNSAPDKSGLPSDRFSAERTGGSVSTLTIQRTQQEDSAVYLCASSLGGPGIVKETQYFGPGTRLLVL.

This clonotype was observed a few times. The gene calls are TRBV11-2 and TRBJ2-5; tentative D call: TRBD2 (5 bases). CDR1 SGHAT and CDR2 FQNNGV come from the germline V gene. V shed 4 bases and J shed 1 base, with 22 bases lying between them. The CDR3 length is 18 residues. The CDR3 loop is CASSSHPTPADFQETQYF. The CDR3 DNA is TGTGCCAGCAGCTCTCACCCAACCCCAGCGGACTTCCAAGAGACCCAGTACTTC.

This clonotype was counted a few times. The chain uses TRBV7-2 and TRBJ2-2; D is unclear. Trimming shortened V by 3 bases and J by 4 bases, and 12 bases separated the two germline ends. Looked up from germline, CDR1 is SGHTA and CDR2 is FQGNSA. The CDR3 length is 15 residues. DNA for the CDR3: TGTGCCAGCAGCTTCTACGACTTTCCCACCGGGGAGCTGTTTTTT. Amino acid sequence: CASSFYDFPTGELFF.

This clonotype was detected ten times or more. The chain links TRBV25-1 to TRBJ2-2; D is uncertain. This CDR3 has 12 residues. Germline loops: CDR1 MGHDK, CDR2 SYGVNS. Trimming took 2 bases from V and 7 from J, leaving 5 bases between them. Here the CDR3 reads CASSEQSGELFF. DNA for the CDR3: TGTGCCAGCAGTGAACAAAGCGGGGAGCTGTTTTTT.

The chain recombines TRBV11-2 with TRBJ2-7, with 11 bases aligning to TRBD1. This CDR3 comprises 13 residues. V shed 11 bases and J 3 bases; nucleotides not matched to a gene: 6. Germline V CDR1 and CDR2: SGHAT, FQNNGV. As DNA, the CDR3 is TGTGCCGGGGGGACAGGGGGATGCTACGAGCAGTACGTC. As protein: CAGGTGGCYEQYV.

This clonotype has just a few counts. DNA for the CDR3: TGTGCCAGCAGCTTAGAAGGGGGGGTAAACTACGAGCAGTACTTC. It encodes CASSLEGGVNYEQYF. The gene calls are TRBV7-9 and TRBJ2-7, with D possibly matching TRBD2 (7 bases). Germline CDR1 and CDR2: SEHNR and FQNEAQ (reference sequence). This CDR3 contains 15 residues. V lost 1 base and J 3 bases, leaving 13 bases between the germline ends.

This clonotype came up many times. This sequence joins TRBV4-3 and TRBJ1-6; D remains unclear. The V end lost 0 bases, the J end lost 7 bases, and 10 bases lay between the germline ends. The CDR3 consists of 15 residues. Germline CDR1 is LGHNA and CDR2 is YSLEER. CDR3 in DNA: TGCGCCAGCAGCCAAGATCTCCAGATAAATTCACCCCTCCACTTT. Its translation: CASSQDLQINSPLHF.

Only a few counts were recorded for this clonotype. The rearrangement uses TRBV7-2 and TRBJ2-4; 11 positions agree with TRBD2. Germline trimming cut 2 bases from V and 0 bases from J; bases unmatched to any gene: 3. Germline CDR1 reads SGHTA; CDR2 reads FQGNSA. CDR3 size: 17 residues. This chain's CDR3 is CASSLIAGGLAKNIQYF. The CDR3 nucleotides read TGTGCCAGCAGCTTAATAGCGGGAGGGCTAGCCAAAAACATTCAGTACTTC.

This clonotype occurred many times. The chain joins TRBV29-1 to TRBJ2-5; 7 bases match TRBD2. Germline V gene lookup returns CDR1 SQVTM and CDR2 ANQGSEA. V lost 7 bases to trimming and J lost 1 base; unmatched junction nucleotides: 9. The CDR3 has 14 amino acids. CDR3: CSAASGGLQETQYF. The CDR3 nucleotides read TGCAGCGCCGCTAGCGGCGGGCTCCAAGAGACCCAGTACTTC. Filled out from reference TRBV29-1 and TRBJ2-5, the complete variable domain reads SAVISQKPSRDICQRGTSLTIQCQVDSQVTMMFWYRQQPGQSLTLIATANQGSEATYESGFVIDKFPISRPNLTFSTLTVSNMSPEDSSIYLCSAASGGLQETQYFGPGTRLLVL.

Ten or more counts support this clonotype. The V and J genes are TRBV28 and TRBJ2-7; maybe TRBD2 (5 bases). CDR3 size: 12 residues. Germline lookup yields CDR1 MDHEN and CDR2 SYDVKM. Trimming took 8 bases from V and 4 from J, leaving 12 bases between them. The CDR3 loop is CASEGILYEQYF. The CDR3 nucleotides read TGTGCCAGCGAGGGCATACTGTACGAGCAGTACTTC.

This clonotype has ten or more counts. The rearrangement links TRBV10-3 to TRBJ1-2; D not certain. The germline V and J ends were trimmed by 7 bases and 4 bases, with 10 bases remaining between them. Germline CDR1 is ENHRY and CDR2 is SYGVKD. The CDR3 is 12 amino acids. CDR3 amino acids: CAIKGRTYGYTF. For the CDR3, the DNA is TGTGCCATCAAGGGTCGGACCTATGGCTACACCTTC.

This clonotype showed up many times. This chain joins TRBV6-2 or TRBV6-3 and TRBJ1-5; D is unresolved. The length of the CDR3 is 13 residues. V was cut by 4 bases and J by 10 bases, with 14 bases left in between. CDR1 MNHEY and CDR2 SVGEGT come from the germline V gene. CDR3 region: CASSFDYISPQHF. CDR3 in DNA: TGTGCCAGCAGTTTCGACTACATCAGCCCCCAGCATTTT.

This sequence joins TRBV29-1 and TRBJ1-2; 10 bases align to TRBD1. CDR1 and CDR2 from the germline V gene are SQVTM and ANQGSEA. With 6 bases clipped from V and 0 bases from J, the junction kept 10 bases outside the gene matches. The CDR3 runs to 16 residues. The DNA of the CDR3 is TGCAGCGTGGAGGACAGGGGGGAATATACTAACTATGGCTACACCTTC. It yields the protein CSVEDRGEYTNYGYTF.

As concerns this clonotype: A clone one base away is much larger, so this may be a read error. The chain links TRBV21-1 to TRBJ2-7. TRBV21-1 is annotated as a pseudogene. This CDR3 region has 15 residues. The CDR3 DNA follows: TGTGCCAGCAGCAATAAAAGGCATTCCTACTACGAGCAGTACTTC. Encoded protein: CASSNKRHSYYEQYF.

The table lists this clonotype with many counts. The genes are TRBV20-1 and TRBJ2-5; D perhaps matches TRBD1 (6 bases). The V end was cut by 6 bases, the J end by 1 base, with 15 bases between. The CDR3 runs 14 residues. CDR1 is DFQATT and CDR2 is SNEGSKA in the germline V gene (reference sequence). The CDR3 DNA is TGCAGTGCAAAAGCCGGGACAATCCAAGAGACCCAGTACTTC. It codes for CSAKAGTIQETQYF.

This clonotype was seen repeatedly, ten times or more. The CDR3 bases are TGTGCCAGCAGCGATCGTCTAACAGGGGTCGAGCAGTACTTC. Translated: CASSDRLTGVEQYF. The chain employs TRBV7-8 and TRBJ2-7; TRBD1 agrees at 7 bases. The CDR3 contains 14 residues. V lost 5 bases and J lost 6; bases outside the gene matches: 10. Germline assignment: CDR1 SGHVS and CDR2 FQNEAQ.

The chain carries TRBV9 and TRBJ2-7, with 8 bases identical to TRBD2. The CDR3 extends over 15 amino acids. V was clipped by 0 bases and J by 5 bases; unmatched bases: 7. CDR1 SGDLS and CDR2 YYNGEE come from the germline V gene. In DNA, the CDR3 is TGTGCCAGCAGCGTAGGTGGACTAGCCCCCCACGAGCAGTACTTC. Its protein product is CASSVGGLAPHEQYF.

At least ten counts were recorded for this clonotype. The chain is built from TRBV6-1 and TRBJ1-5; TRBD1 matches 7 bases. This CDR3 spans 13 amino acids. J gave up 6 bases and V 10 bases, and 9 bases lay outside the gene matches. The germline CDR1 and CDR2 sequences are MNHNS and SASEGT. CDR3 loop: CATRGGAGQPQHF. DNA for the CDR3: TGTGCCACCAGGGGGGGCGCGGGTCAGCCCCAGCATTTT.

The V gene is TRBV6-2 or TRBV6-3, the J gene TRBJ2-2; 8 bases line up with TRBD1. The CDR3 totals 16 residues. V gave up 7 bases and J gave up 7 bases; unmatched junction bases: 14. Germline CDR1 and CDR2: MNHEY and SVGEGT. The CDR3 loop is CASTGRTGHGDGELFF. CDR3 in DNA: TGTGCCAGCACCGGAAGGACAGGGCATGGGGACGGGGAGCTGTTTTTT.

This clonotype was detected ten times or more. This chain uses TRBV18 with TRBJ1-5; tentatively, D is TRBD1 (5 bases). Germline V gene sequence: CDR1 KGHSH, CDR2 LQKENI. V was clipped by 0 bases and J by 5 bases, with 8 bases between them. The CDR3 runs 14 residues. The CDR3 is CASSPPGGDQPQHF. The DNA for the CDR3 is TGTGCCAGCTCACCACCGGGAGGGGATCAGCCCCAGCATTTT.

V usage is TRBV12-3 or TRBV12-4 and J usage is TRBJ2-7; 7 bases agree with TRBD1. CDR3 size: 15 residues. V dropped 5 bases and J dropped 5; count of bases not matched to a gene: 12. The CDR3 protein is CASSRDRNPGNEQYV. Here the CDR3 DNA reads TGTGCCAGCAGTCGGGACAGAAACCCGGGGAACGAGCAGTACGTC.